This TCR beta chain stems from a study of blood T cells in healthy people across ages. Findings and caveats of the study: Roughly linear declines in TCR beta diversity per million T cells occurred with age.

Caucasian, healthy and from Russia, the donors were aged between roughly 6 and 95. On this clonotype itself: What it recognizes is unknown.

The authors ran a second PCR of about 6 to 11 cycles using a sample-barcoded 5' primer and a J-beta primer mix. A 12-random-nucleotide template-switch adaptor tagged each cDNA molecule. TCRdb fed the 5' RACE reads into MiXCR, producing one record per CDR3 protein. The profile shows around 1.5 million distinct CDR3 sequences, 40% to 50% of them singletons. The CDR3 is 13 amino acids. Germline V gene sequence: CDR1 MNHNS, CDR2 SASEGT. Between the trimmed V and J ends, which lost 6 bases and 4 bases, there was a span of 12 bases. The sequencing sample was made of blood. The sequence was collected from a woman between 18 and 29 years old in good health. The chain couples TRBV6-1 to TRBJ1-2; tentatively, D is TRBD1 (5 bases). This CDR3 reads CASRGDGSYGYTF. The DNA of the CDR3 is TGTGCCAGCAGAGGGGACGGCTCCTATGGCTACACCTTC.